A single sample gave rise to the 15 T cell receptor beta chains below, sequenced in a study of CD8 T cells in ankylosing spondylitis. Whole-study results and caveats: A TCR beta motif of several highly homologous variants seemed to mark ankylosing spondylitis blood.

TCRdb called the 5' RACE reads again in MiXCR, with one record for every CDR3 protein. The table lists 200,000 to 250,000 distinct CDR3 sequences, about 18% of them singletons. These receptors have no known antigen. Material: blood, either unsorted or a sorted T cell fraction (not recorded which). The receptors stem from a male donor with ankylosing spondylitis.

This chain links TRBV19 with TRBJ1-5; D ambiguous. Germline CDR1 and CDR2: LNHDA and SQIVND (reference sequence). The length of the CDR3 is 17 residues. V was clipped by 5 bases and J by 0 bases, with 17 bases between them. This CDR3 reads CASSARAGAYSNQPQHF. The CDR3 coding sequence is TGTGCCAGTAGTGCCCGGGCAGGCGCCTATAGCAATCAGCCCCAGCATTTT.

The chain employs TRBV20-1 and TRBJ2-1; 7 bases align to TRBD2. The CDR3 is 16 amino acids. V gave up 0 bases and J gave up 0 bases; unmatched junction bases: 5. Germline V gene sequence: CDR1 DFQATT, CDR2 SNEGSKA (reference sequence). CDR3 nucleotides: TGCAGTGCTAGAGATTTCAGCGGGAACTCCTACAATGAGCAGTTCTTC. It yields the protein CSARDFSGNSYNEQFF.

The chain joins TRBV20-1 to TRBJ2-7; the match to TRBD2 covers 10 bases. The J segment lost 7 bases and the V segment lost 0 bases, leaving 6 bases of the junction unmatched. Germline V gene lookup returns CDR1 DFQATT and CDR2 SNEGSKA (reference sequence). The CDR3 length is 14 residues. Here the CDR3 reads CSARDGGTSEEQYF. The CDR3 nucleotides are TGCAGTGCTAGAGATGGGGGGACTAGCGAGGAGCAGTACTTC.

This clonotype was picked up a small number of times. As DNA, the CDR3 is TGTGCCAGCTCACCGGGTGGACGGGTTCTCAACACTGAAGCTTTCTTT. This gives the protein CASSPGGRVLNTEAFF. The chain links TRBV18 to TRBJ1-1; D is undetermined. Germline V CDR1 and CDR2: KGHSH, LQKENI. V lost 3 bases and J lost 2, with 16 bases in between. The CDR3 has 16 residues.

The J gene is TRBJ2-1, the V gene TRBV24-1; D is uncertain. Germline CDR1 is KGHDR and CDR2 is SFDVKD. Trimming took 4 bases from V and 10 from J, leaving 13 bases between them. The CDR3 is 13 amino acids. This chain's CDR3 is CATSEGSPQEQFF. The CDR3 region has the DNA TGTGCCACCAGTGAGGGCTCACCGCAGGAGCAGTTCTTC.

This clonotype was seen only a few times. V and J are TRBV9 and TRBJ1-1; D may be TRBD1 (5 bases). The CDR3 spans 12 residues. V dropped 3 bases and J dropped 4 bases, with 7 bases sitting between them. The germline V gene encodes CDR1 SGDLS and CDR2 YYNGEE. In DNA, the CDR3 is TGTGCCAGCAGCGGGGACGGCACTGAAGCTTTCTTT. It translates to CASSGDGTEAFF.

This clonotype was found a few times. This chain links TRBV14 with TRBJ1-1; perhaps TRBD1 as D (5 bases). The CDR3 runs 18 residues. V gave up 1 base and J gave up 1 base, with 19 bases separating them. Germline CDR1 and CDR2: SGHDN and FVKESK. The CDR3 nucleotides read TGTGCCAGCAGCCAAGTAGGAGTCGATCCCAGGGCGAACACTGAAGCTTTCTTT. Its translation: CASSQVGVDPRANTEAFF.

This clonotype was seen only a few times. V gene TRBV19 combines with J gene TRBJ2-2; D possibly corresponds to TRBD2 (6 bases). This CDR3 has 16 amino acids. Trimming took off 9 bases at V and 3 bases at J, with 20 bases between the two ends. The germline V gene has CDR1 LNHDA and CDR2 SQIVND (reference sequence). The DNA of the CDR3 is TGTGCCAGCACCTCCGGGGGTGCGTGGGACACCGGGGAGCTGTTTTTT. Translation gives CASTSGGAWDTGELFF.

This rearrangement joins TRBV20-1 to TRBJ1-1, with TRBD1 as a possible D gene (5 bases). The germline V and J ends were trimmed by 3 bases and 4 bases, with 12 bases remaining between them. CDR3 size: 13 residues. CDR1 DFQATT and CDR2 SNEGSKA come from the germline V gene (reference sequence). For the CDR3, the DNA is TGCAGTGCTAGGGCGTGGGGGTCCACTGAAGCTTTCTTT. Translated, it gives CSARAWGSTEAFF.

This clonotype occurred a few times. This chain links TRBV15 with TRBJ2-3; 11 nucleotides agree with TRBD2. Trimming cost V 6 bases and J 0 bases; bases outside gene matches: 5. In germline, CDR1 is LNHNV, CDR2 YYDKDF (reference sequence). CDR3 size: 16 residues. The CDR3 DNA is TGTGCCACCAGTCTCGGGACTAGCGGAAGCACAGATACGCAGTATTTT. It specifies CATSLGTSGSTDTQYF.

This clonotype showed up just a few times. This chain links TRBV7-9 with TRBJ2-1; unclear D gene. The CDR3 runs to 15 residues. The germline V gene has CDR1 SEHNR and CDR2 FQNEAQ (reference sequence). Trimming took off 8 bases at V and 2 bases at J, with 16 bases between the two ends. In nucleotides, the CDR3 is TGTGCCAGCGATGCGGAATCACCGACCTACAATGAGCAGTTCTTC. This codes for CASDAESPTYNEQFF.

The table lists this clonotype with a few counts. V and J are TRBV9 and TRBJ2-1, with 9 nucleotides matching TRBD2. V was clipped by 0 bases and J by 8 bases; unmatched bases: 6. The CDR3 covers 15 residues. The germline V gene encodes CDR1 SGDLS and CDR2 YYNGEE. The CDR3 here is CASSVGGRAVDEQFF. The CDR3 coding sequence is TGTGCCAGCAGCGTAGGCGGGAGGGCCGTGGATGAGCAGTTCTTC. Filled out from reference TRBV9 and TRBJ2-1, the complete variable domain reads DSGVTQTPKHLITATGQRVTLRCSPRSGDLSVYWYQQSLDQGLQFLIQYYNGEERAKGNILERFSAQQFPDLHSELNLSSLELGDSALYFCASSVGGRAVDEQFFGPGTRLTVL.

The chain recombines TRBV28 with TRBJ2-3, with TRBD2 identical over 13 bases. The CDR3 consists of 16 residues. The ends lost 5 bases at V and 3 bases at J; junction bases unmatched: 5. Germline CDR1 is MDHEN and CDR2 is SYDVKM. The CDR3 bases are TGTGCCAGCAGTGAACTAGCGGGGGGGTGGACAGATACGCAGTATTTT. This gives the protein CASSELAGGWTDTQYF. The variable domain in full, completed from reference TRBV28 and TRBJ2-3, reads DVKVTQSSRYLVKRTGEKVFLECVQDMDHENMFWYRQDPGLGLRLIYFSYDVKMKEKGDIPEGYSVSREKKERFSLILESASTNQTSMYLCASSELAGGWTDTQYFGPGTRLTVL.

The rearrangement links TRBV7-6 to TRBJ2-1, with TRBD2 matching over 13 bases. This CDR3 contains 15 residues. The V and J ends lost 5 bases and 8 bases, in that order; junction bases with no gene match: 6. Per germline, CDR1 SGHVS and CDR2 FNYEAQ. CDR3 in DNA: TGTGCCAGCAGCCCTACTAGCGGGGGGGCCTATGAGCAGTTCTTC. It specifies CASSPTSGGAYEQFF.

This clonotype was seen a few times. The V call is TRBV27, the J call TRBJ2-5; TRBD2 might be the D (5 bases). Trimming removed 4 bases at V and 1 base at J, with 10 bases between. Per germline, CDR1 MNHEY and CDR2 SMNVEV (reference sequence). The CDR3 has 14 residues. The CDR3 sequence: CASSSLVGQETQYF. Written as DNA, the CDR3 is TGTGCCAGCAGTTCACTAGTTGGCCAAGAGACCCAGTACTTC.